Listed below are T cell receptor beta chains from one sample, sequenced in a study of T cell responses to AZD1222 COVID-19 vaccine. The protocol was immunoSEQ multiplex PCR, while the TCRdb copy is restricted to in-frame clones and leaves out a portion. The profile shows over 100,000 clones, more than 90% of them singletons. The sequences come from peripheral blood, collected on day 0 of AZD1222 vaccination. Receptor source: an adult in good health. Each CDR3 is given with its conserved first and last residue. Each record gives: CDR3 length, clone size, V gene, J gene, D gene, CDR3 DNA, CDR3 protein. D genes are given only for firm matches. Not all rows give a size; the values are once, few, many and, for expanded clones, a class.

cdr3_length: 12; clone_size: NA; v_call: TRBV7-2; j_call: TRBJ1-1; d_call: NA; cdr3_nt: TGTGCCAGCAGCTTATGGGGAACTGAAGCTTTCTTT; cdr3_aa: CASSLWGTEAFF
cdr3_length: 15; clone_size: NA; v_call: TRBV19; j_call: TRBJ1-4; d_call: NA; cdr3_nt: TGTGCCAGTAGCCAGGCGGTCCGGACTAATGAAAAACTGTTTTTT; cdr3_aa: CASSQAVRTNEKLFF
cdr3_length: 13; clone_size: NA; v_call: TRBV9; j_call: TRBJ2-2; d_call: TRBD1; cdr3_nt: TGTGCCGGTAGACAGGGCAACACCGGGGAGCTGTTTTTT; cdr3_aa: CAGRQGNTGELFF
cdr3_length: 15; clone_size: NA; v_call: TRBV2; j_call: TRBJ1-2; d_call: NA; cdr3_nt: TGTGCCAGCAGTGATGGGGCAGGACCTAACTATGGCTACACCTTC; cdr3_aa: CASSDGAGPNYGYTF
cdr3_length: 13; clone_size: NA; v_call: TRBV27; j_call: TRBJ1-2; d_call: TRBD1; cdr3_nt: TGTGCCAGCAGTTTATCGCCAGGGGGTGGCTACACCTTC; cdr3_aa: CASSLSPGGGYTF
cdr3_length: 15; clone_size: NA; v_call: TRBV5-1; j_call: TRBJ2-7; d_call: TRBD1; cdr3_nt: TGCGCCAGCAGATTCGGGACAGGGGGCTTCTACGAGCAGTACTTC; cdr3_aa: CASRFGTGGFYEQYF
cdr3_length: 12; clone_size: NA; v_call: TRBV9; j_call: TRBJ2-3; d_call: NA; cdr3_nt: TGTGCCAGCAGCGTCAGTACAGATACGCAGTATTTT; cdr3_aa: CASSVSTDTQYF
cdr3_length: 11; clone_size: NA; v_call: TRBV11-2; j_call: TRBJ1-2; d_call: NA; cdr3_nt: TGTGCCAGCAGCTTAGCAGGTGGCTACACCTTC; cdr3_aa: CASSLAGGYTF
cdr3_length: 14; clone_size: NA; v_call: TRBV27; j_call: TRBJ1-1; d_call: NA; cdr3_nt: TGTGCCAGCAGCCTGGGCAGGCTGAACACTGAAGCTTTCTTT; cdr3_aa: CASSLGRLNTEAFF
cdr3_length: 13; clone_size: NA; v_call: TRBV6-5; j_call: TRBJ1-1; d_call: NA; cdr3_nt: TGTGCCAGCAGCGCTAGCGGACAGCTCGAAGCTTTCTTT; cdr3_aa: CASSASGQLEAFF
cdr3_length: 15; clone_size: NA; v_call: TRBV24-1; j_call: TRBJ2-2; d_call: NA; cdr3_nt: TGTGCCACCAGTGATTTGGGGCTAAGCACCGGGGAGCTGTTTTTT; cdr3_aa: CATSDLGLSTGELFF
cdr3_length: 13; clone_size: NA; v_call: TRBV13; j_call: TRBJ2-7; d_call: NA; cdr3_nt: TGTGCCAGCAGCTTGGAGAGCTCCTACGAGCAGTACTTC; cdr3_aa: CASSLESSYEQYF
cdr3_length: 13; clone_size: NA; v_call: TRBV12-5; j_call: TRBJ1-2; d_call: NA; cdr3_nt: TGTGCTAGTGGTCCAGTAAACCCTCCCGGCTACACCTTC; cdr3_aa: CASGPVNPPGYTF
cdr3_length: 15; clone_size: NA; v_call: TRBV27; j_call: TRBJ1-3; d_call: NA; cdr3_nt: TGTGCCAGCCGGTTCGCAACCGGGTCCGGAAACACCATATATTTT; cdr3_aa: CASRFATGSGNTIYF
cdr3_length: 13; clone_size: NA; v_call: TRBV12-3/TRBV12-4; j_call: TRBJ2-2; d_call: NA; cdr3_nt: TGTGCCGCCAACAGGGAAGGAACCGGGGAGCTGTTTTTT; cdr3_aa: CAANREGTGELFF
cdr3_length: 15; clone_size: NA; v_call: TRBV6-2/TRBV6-3; j_call: TRBJ2-3; d_call: NA; cdr3_nt: TGTGCCAGCAGTTATCAGCCGGACGGTAAAGATACGCAGTATTTT; cdr3_aa: CASSYQPDGKDTQYF
cdr3_length: 14; clone_size: once; v_call: TRBV6-5; j_call: TRBJ1-2; d_call: NA; cdr3_nt: TGTGCCAGCATCCCACGCGGGAGGTCCTATGGCTACACCTTC; cdr3_aa: CASIPRGRSYGYTF
cdr3_length: 14; clone_size: NA; v_call: TRBV5-4; j_call: TRBJ2-5; d_call: NA; cdr3_nt: TGTGCCAGCAGCCTCGACAGAATTCAAGAGACCCAGTACTTC; cdr3_aa: CASSLDRIQETQYF
cdr3_length: 15; clone_size: NA; v_call: TRBV2; j_call: TRBJ2-2; d_call: TRBD1; cdr3_nt: TGTGCCAGCAGCCGTCGAACAGGGGGCACCGGGGAGCTGTTTTTT; cdr3_aa: CASSRRTGGTGELFF
cdr3_length: 14; clone_size: NA; v_call: TRBV6-6; j_call: TRBJ2-5; d_call: TRBD2; cdr3_nt: TGTGCCAGCACCCAGGCTAGCGGGAAAGAGACCCAGTACTTC; cdr3_aa: CASTQASGKETQYF
cdr3_length: 13; clone_size: NA; v_call: TRBV12-3/TRBV12-4; j_call: TRBJ1-2; d_call: NA; cdr3_nt: TGTGCCAGCAGTTGGCTGGTTAACTATGGCTACACCTTC; cdr3_aa: CASSWLVNYGYTF
cdr3_length: 13; clone_size: NA; v_call: TRBV9; j_call: TRBJ1-1; d_call: NA; cdr3_nt: TGTGCCAGCAACCAGGTGGGGGGCACTGAAGCTTTCTTT; cdr3_aa: CASNQVGGTEAFF
cdr3_length: 12; clone_size: NA; v_call: TRBV6-5; j_call: TRBJ1-5; d_call: NA; cdr3_nt: TGTGCCAGCCGACAGGGCAATCAGCCCCAGCATTTT; cdr3_aa: CASRQGNQPQHF
cdr3_length: 14; clone_size: NA; v_call: TRBV13; j_call: TRBJ1-6; d_call: NA; cdr3_nt: TGTGCCAGCAGCTCGGGACAAGAGGGATCACCCCTCCACTTT; cdr3_aa: CASSSGQEGSPLHF
cdr3_length: 17; clone_size: NA; v_call: TRBV19; j_call: TRBJ2-3; d_call: TRBD1; cdr3_nt: TGTGCCAGCCAGGGCTCCAGAAGGTCAGGACAGGCAGATACGCAGTATTTT; cdr3_aa: CASQGSRRSGQADTQYF
cdr3_length: 16; clone_size: NA; v_call: TRBV4-3; j_call: TRBJ2-5; d_call: TRBD1; cdr3_nt: TGCGCCAGCAGCCAACAGACAGGGCTGGGGCGAGAGACCCAGTACTTC; cdr3_aa: CASSQQTGLGRETQYF
cdr3_length: 14; clone_size: NA; v_call: TRBV19; j_call: TRBJ2-7; d_call: NA; cdr3_nt: TGTGCCAGTAGCGCCCCGGGCCCCCTAAACGAGCAGTACTTC; cdr3_aa: CASSAPGPLNEQYF
cdr3_length: 15; clone_size: once; v_call: TRBV28; j_call: TRBJ2-7; d_call: NA; cdr3_nt: TGTGCCAGCAGTTTGAAAGACGGATACTCCTACGAGCAGTACTTC; cdr3_aa: CASSLKDGYSYEQYF
cdr3_length: 14; clone_size: NA; v_call: TRBV3-1/TRBV3-2; j_call: TRBJ2-2; d_call: NA; cdr3_nt: TGTGCCAGCAGCCCCCGGTCGAACACCGGGGAGCTGTTTTTT; cdr3_aa: CASSPRSNTGELFF
cdr3_length: 15; clone_size: once; v_call: TRBV9; j_call: TRBJ1-2; d_call: NA; cdr3_nt: TGTGCCAGCAGCGTAGGGGAGACCTGGAACTATGGCTACACCTTC; cdr3_aa: CASSVGETWNYGYTF
cdr3_length: 17; clone_size: NA; v_call: TRBV18; j_call: TRBJ1-6; d_call: NA; cdr3_nt: TGTGCCAGCTCATCCCGTGCGGCTGGGGTGAACTATTCACCCCTCCACTTT; cdr3_aa: CASSSRAAGVNYSPLHF
cdr3_length: 16; clone_size: NA; v_call: TRBV19; j_call: TRBJ1-3; d_call: NA; cdr3_nt: TGTGCCAGTAGTATACTGACGGCCAGCTCTGGAAACACCATATATTTT; cdr3_aa: CASSILTASSGNTIYF
cdr3_length: 15; clone_size: NA; v_call: TRBV5-8; j_call: TRBJ2-7; d_call: NA; cdr3_nt: TGTGCCAGCAGCTTGGATGGGGGGTCACAGGGTCGACCCAAGTTC; cdr3_aa: CASSLDGGSQGRPKF
cdr3_length: 15; clone_size: NA; v_call: TRBV4-3; j_call: TRBJ1-1; d_call: NA; cdr3_nt: TGCGCCAGCAGCCAAGGTGGGGGGTTGGGCACTGAAGCTTTCTTT; cdr3_aa: CASSQGGGLGTEAFF
cdr3_length: 16; clone_size: NA; v_call: TRBV10-2; j_call: TRBJ2-7; d_call: NA; cdr3_nt: TGCGCCAGCAGTGAGTATGCAGAAGCCTCCTACGAGGGGCAGTACTTC; cdr3_aa: CASSEYAEASYEGQYF
cdr3_length: 13; clone_size: once; v_call: TRBV30; j_call: TRBJ1-1; d_call: TRBD1; cdr3_nt: TGTGCCTGGAGTTCGACAGGGGCCACTGAAGCTTTCTTT; cdr3_aa: CAWSSTGATEAFF
cdr3_length: 11; clone_size: NA; v_call: TRBV30; j_call: TRBJ1-2; d_call: NA; cdr3_nt: TGTGCCTGGAGCATAGTGGGGGACTACACCTTC; cdr3_aa: CAWSIVGDYTF
cdr3_length: 14; clone_size: NA; v_call: TRBV30; j_call: TRBJ1-5; d_call: NA; cdr3_nt: TGTGCCTGGGGGGGACGGGACAGCAATCAGCCCCAGCATTTT; cdr3_aa: CAWGGRDSNQPQHF
cdr3_length: 15; clone_size: NA; v_call: TRBV5-1; j_call: TRBJ2-2; d_call: NA; cdr3_nt: TGCGCCAGCAGCCAGACTAGTTTTGGCACCGGGGAGCTGTTTTTT; cdr3_aa: CASSQTSFGTGELFF
cdr3_length: 15; clone_size: NA; v_call: TRBV2; j_call: TRBJ1-5; d_call: NA; cdr3_nt: TGTGCCAGCAGTGTGGTGGGGTATGGGGATCAGCCCCAGCATTTT; cdr3_aa: CASSVVGYGDQPQHF
cdr3_length: 15; clone_size: NA; v_call: TRBV27; j_call: TRBJ1-6; d_call: TRBD1; cdr3_nt: TGTGCCAGCAGTTTATCCCGGACAGGGTATTCACCCCTCCACTTT; cdr3_aa: CASSLSRTGYSPLHF
cdr3_length: 14; clone_size: NA; v_call: TRBV6-5; j_call: TRBJ2-5; d_call: TRBD1; cdr3_nt: TGTGCCAGCAGTATCCGGACAGGAGCAGAGACCCAGTACTTC; cdr3_aa: CASSIRTGAETQYF
cdr3_length: 14; clone_size: NA; v_call: TRBV9; j_call: TRBJ1-1; d_call: NA; cdr3_nt: TGTGCCAGCAGCGGGGCGAGAGTGAACACTGAAGCTTTCTTT; cdr3_aa: CASSGARVNTEAFF
cdr3_length: 14; clone_size: NA; v_call: TRBV2; j_call: TRBJ2-1; d_call: TRBD1; cdr3_nt: TGTGCCAGTAAACAGGGGTCCATTTACAATGAGCAGTTCTTC; cdr3_aa: CASKQGSIYNEQFF
cdr3_length: 14; clone_size: NA; v_call: TRBV7-6; j_call: TRBJ2-6; d_call: NA; cdr3_nt: TGTGCCAGCAGCTTTCGCTCTGGGGCCAACGTCCTGACTTTC; cdr3_aa: CASSFRSGANVLTF
cdr3_length: 14; clone_size: once; v_call: TRBV7-9; j_call: TRBJ2-5; d_call: NA; cdr3_nt: TGTGCCAGCAGTCGGGACTTTGACCAAGAGACCCAGTACTTC; cdr3_aa: CASSRDFDQETQYF
cdr3_length: 14; clone_size: NA; v_call: TRBV5-1; j_call: TRBJ1-1; d_call: NA; cdr3_nt: TGCGCCAGCAGTAGCCCGGGGGGGAACACTGAAGCTTTCTTT; cdr3_aa: CASSSPGGNTEAFF
cdr3_length: 16; clone_size: NA; v_call: TRBV5-1; j_call: TRBJ2-1; d_call: TRBD1; cdr3_nt: TGCGCCAGCAGCTGGGGAGGGGACAGGGGGCTCCTTTCGGGATTCTTC; cdr3_aa: CASSWGGDRGLLSGFF
cdr3_length: 14; clone_size: NA; v_call: TRBV6-2/TRBV6-3; j_call: TRBJ1-2; d_call: TRBD1; cdr3_nt: TGTGCCAGCAGCCCACAGGGGCGATACTATGGCTACACCTTC; cdr3_aa: CASSPQGRYYGYTF
cdr3_length: 13; clone_size: NA; v_call: TRBV4-1; j_call: TRBJ2-7; d_call: NA; cdr3_nt: TGCGCCAGCAGCCAAACCCCCCACTACGAGCAGTACTTC; cdr3_aa: CASSQTPHYEQYF
cdr3_length: 15; clone_size: NA; v_call: TRBV24-1; j_call: TRBJ2-3; d_call: NA; cdr3_nt: TGTGCCACCAGTGATCGGAGTCGGAGCACAGATACGCAGTATTTT; cdr3_aa: CATSDRSRSTDTQYF
cdr3_length: 16; clone_size: NA; v_call: TRBV11-1; j_call: TRBJ2-7; d_call: TRBD1; cdr3_nt: TGTGCCAGCAGCTCCTACAGGGGCGCATCTACCTACGAGCAGTACTTC; cdr3_aa: CASSSYRGASTYEQYF
cdr3_length: 18; clone_size: NA; v_call: TRBV11-2; j_call: TRBJ1-3; d_call: TRBD1; cdr3_nt: TGTGCCAGCAGCTCGTCCCGGGACAGGGCCCTCTCTGGAAACACCATATATTTT; cdr3_aa: CASSSSRDRALSGNTIYF
cdr3_length: 12; clone_size: NA; v_call: TRBV3-1/TRBV3-2; j_call: TRBJ1-4; d_call: NA; cdr3_nt: TGTGCCAGCAGCCAAACTCGAGAAAAACTGTTTTTT; cdr3_aa: CASSQTREKLFF